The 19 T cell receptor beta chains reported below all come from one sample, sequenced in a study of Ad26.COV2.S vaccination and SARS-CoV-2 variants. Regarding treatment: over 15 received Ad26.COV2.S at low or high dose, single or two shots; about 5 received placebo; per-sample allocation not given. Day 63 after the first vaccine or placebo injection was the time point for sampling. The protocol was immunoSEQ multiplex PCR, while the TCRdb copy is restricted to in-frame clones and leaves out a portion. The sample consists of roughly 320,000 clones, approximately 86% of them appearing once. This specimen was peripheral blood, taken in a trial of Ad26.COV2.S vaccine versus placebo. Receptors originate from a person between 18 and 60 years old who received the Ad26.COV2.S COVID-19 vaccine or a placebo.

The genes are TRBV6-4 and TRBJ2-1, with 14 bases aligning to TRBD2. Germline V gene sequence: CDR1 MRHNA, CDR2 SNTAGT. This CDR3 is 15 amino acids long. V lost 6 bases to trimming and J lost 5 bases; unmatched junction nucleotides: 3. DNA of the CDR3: TGTGCCAGCAGGAGACTAGCGGGGGGGAACAATGAGCAGTTCTTC. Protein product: CASRRLAGGNNEQFF.

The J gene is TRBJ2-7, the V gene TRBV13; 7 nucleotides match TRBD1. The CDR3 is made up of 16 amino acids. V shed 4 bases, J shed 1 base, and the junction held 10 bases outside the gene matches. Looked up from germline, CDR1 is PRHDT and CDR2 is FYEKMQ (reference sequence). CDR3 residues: CASSYRLGQESYEQYF. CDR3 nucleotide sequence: TGTGCCAGCAGCTATCGACTCGGACAGGAATCCTACGAGCAGTACTTC.

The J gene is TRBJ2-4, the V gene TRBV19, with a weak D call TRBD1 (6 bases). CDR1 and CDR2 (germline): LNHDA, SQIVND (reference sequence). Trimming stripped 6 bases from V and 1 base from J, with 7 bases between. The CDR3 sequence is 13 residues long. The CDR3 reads CASSGQAKNIQYF. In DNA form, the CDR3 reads TGTGCCAGTAGCGGACAGGCCAAAAACATTCAGTACTTC.

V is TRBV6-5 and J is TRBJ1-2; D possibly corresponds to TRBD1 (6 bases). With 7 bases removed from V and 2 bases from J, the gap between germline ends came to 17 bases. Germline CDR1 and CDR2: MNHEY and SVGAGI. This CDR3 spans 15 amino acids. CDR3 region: CASTLNPDSNYGYTF. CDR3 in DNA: TGTGCCAGCACCCTGAACCCGGACAGCAACTATGGCTACACCTTC.

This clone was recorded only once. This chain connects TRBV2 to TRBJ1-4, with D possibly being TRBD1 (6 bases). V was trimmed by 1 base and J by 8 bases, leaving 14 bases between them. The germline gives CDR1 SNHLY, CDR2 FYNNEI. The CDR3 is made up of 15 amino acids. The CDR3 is CASSEDGGAGEKLFF. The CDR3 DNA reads TGTGCCAGCAGTGAAGATGGGGGCGCAGGGGAAAAACTGTTTTTT.

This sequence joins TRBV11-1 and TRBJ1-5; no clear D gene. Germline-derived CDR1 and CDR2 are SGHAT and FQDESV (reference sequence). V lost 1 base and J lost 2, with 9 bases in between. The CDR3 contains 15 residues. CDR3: CASSLGPQGNQPQHF. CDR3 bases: TGTGCCAGCAGCTTAGGTCCCCAGGGCAATCAGCCCCAGCATTTT. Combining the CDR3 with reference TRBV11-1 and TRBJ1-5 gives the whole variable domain EAEVAQSPRYKITEKSQAVAFWCDPISGHATLYWYRQILGQGPELLVQFQDESVVDDSQLPKDRFSAERLKGVDSTLKIQPAELGDSAMYLCASSLGPQGNQPQHFGDGTRLSIL.

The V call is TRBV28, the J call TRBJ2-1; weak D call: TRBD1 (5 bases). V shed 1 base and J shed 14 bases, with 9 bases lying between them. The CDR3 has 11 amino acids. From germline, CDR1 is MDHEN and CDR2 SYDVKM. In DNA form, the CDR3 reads TGTGCCAGCAGTTTATCCAGGGTTAAGTTCTTC. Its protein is CASSLSRVKFF.

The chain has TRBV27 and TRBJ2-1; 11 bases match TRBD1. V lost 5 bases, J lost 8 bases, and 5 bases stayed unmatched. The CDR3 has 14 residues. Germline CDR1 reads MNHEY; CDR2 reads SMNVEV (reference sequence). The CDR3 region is CASSRGTGGYEQFF. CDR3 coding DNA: TGTGCCAGCAGTCGGGGGACAGGGGGGTATGAGCAGTTCTTC.

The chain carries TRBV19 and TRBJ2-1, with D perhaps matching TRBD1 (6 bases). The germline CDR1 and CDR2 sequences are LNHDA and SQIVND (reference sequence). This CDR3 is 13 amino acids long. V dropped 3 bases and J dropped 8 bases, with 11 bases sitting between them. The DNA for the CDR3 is TGTGCCAGTAGTATCAACAGGGCCGATGAGCAGTTCTTC. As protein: CASSINRADEQFF.

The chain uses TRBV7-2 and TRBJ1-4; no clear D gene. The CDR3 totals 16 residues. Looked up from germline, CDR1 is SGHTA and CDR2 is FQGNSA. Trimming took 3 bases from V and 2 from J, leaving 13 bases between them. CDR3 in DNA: TGTGCCAGCAGCTTGGGCCCCGCGAGGACTAATGAAAAACTGTTTTTT. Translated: CASSLGPARTNEKLFF.

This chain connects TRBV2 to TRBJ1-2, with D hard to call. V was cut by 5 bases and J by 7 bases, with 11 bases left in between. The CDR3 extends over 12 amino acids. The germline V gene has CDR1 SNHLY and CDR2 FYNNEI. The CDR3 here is CASSSTRLGYTF. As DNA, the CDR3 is TGTGCCAGCAGTTCAACACGGCTTGGCTACACCTTC.

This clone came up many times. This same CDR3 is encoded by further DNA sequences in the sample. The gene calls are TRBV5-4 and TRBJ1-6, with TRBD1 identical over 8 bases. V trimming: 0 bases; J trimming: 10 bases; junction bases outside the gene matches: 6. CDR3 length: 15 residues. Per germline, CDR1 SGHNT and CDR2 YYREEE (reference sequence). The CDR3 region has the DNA TGTGCCAGCAGCTTGGGGCAGGGGGCGAGGTCACCCCTCCACTTT. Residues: CASSLGQGARSPLHF.

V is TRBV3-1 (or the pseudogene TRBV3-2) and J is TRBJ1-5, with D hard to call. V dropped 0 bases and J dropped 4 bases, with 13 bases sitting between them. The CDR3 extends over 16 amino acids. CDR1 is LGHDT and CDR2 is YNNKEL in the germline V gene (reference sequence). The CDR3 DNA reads TGTGCCAGCAGCCAAGATGGCCGAGGCAAAAATCAGCCCCAGCATTTT. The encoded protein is CASSQDGRGKNQPQHF.

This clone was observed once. The chain's CDR3 is CASSNRGIGNTIYF. CDR3 bases: TGTGCCAGCTCAAATAGGGGTATTGGAAACACCATATATTTT. The J gene is TRBJ1-3, the V gene TRBV18, with TRBD1 as a possible D gene (5 bases). This CDR3 contains 14 residues. The V gene lost 5 bases and the J gene lost 3 bases, with 11 bases spanning the gap. Looked up from germline, CDR1 is KGHSH and CDR2 is LQKENI.

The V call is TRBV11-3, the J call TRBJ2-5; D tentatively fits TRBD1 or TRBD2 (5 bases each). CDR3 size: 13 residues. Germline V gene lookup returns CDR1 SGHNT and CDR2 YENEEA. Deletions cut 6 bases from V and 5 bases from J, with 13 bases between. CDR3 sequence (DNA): TGTGCCAGCAGGTCTAGGGGAGAGGAGACCCAGTACTTC. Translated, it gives CASRSRGEETQYF.

The chain's CDR3 is CASSVAVGGSYQETQYF. CDR3 coding DNA: TGTGCCAGCAGCGTAGCGGTCGGGGGCTCGTACCAAGAGACCCAGTACTTC. The V call is TRBV9, the J call TRBJ2-5, with D perhaps matching TRBD1 or TRBD2 (6 bases each). Germline-derived CDR1 and CDR2 are SGDLS and YYNGEE. V shed 0 bases and J shed 0 bases, with 15 bases lying between them. This CDR3 spans 17 amino acids.

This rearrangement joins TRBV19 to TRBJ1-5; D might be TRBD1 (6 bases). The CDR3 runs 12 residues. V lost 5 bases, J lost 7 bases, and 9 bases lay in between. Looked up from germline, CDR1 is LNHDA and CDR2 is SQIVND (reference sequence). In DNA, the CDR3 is TGTGCCAGTAGTGTAGGACAGCAGCCCCAGCATTTT. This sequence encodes CASSVGQQPQHF. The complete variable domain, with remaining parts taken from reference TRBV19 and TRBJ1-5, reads DGGITQSPKYLFRKEGQNVTLSCEQNLNHDAMYWYRQDPGQGLRLIYYSQIVNDFQKGDIAEGYSVSREKKESFPLTVTSAQKNPTAFYLCASSVGQQPQHFGDGTRLSIL.

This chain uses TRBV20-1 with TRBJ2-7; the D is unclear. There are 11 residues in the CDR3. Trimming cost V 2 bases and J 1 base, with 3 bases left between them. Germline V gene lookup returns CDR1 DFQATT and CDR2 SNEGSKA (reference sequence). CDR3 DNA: TGCAGTGCTAGAAGGTCCTACGAGCAGTACTTC. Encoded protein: CSARRSYEQYF.

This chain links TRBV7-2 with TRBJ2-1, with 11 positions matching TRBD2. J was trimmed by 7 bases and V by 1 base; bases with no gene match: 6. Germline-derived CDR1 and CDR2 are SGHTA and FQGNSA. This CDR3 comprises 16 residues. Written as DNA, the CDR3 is TGTGCCAGCAGCTTAGTTTTTAGCGGGGGGGTTAATGAGCAGTTCTTC. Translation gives CASSLVFSGGVNEQFF.